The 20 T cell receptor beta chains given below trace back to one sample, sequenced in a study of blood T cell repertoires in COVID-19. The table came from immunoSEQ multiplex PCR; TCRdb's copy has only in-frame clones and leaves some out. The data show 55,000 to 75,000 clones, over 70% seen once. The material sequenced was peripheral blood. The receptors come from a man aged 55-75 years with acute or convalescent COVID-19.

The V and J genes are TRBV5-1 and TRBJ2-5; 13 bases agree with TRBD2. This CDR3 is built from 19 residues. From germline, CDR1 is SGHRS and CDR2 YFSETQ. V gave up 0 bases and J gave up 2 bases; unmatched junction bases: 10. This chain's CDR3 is CASSLGRTSGSGGQETQYF. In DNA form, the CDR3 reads TGCGCCAGCAGCTTGGGGAGGACTAGCGGGAGCGGGGGGCAAGAGACCCAGTACTTC. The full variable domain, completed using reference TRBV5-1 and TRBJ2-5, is KAGVTQTPRYLIKTRGQQVTLSCSPISGHRSVSWYQQTPGQGLQFLFEYFSETQRNKGNFPGRFSGRQFSNSRSEMNVSTLELGDSALYLCASSLGRTSGSGGQETQYFGPGTRLLVL.

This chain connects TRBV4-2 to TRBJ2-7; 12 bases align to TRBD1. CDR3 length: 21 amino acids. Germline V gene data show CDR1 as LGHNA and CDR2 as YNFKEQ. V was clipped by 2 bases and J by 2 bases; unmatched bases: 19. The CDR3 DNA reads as TGTGCCAGCAGCCAATATGGAGGCCTCCGGGACAGGGGGCCCCCCCCCTACGAGCAGTACGTC. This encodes CASSQYGGLRDRGPPPYEQYV.

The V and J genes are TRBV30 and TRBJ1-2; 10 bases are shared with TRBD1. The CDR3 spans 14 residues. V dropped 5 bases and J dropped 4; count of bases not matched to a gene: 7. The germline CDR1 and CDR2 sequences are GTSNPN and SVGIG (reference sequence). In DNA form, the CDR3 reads TGTGCCTGGGCCGGGACAGGGGAATTCTATGGCTACACCTTC. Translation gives CAWAGTGEFYGYTF.

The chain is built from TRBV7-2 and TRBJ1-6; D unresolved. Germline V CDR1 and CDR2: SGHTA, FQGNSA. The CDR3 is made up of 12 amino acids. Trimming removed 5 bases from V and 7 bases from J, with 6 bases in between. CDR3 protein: CASSPVNSPLHF. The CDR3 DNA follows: TGTGCCAGCAGCCCGGTGAATTCACCCCTCCACTTT.

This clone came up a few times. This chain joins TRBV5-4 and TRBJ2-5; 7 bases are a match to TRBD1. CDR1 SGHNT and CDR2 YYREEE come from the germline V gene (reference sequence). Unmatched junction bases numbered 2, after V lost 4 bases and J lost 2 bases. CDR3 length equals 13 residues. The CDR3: CASSQGQQETQYF. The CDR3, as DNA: TGTGCCAGCAGCCAGGGACAGCAAGAGACCCAGTACTTC.

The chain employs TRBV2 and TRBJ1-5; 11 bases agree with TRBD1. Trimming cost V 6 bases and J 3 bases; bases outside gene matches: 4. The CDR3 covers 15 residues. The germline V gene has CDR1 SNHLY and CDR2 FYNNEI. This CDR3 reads CASRWDRGNNQPQHF. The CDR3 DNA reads TGTGCCAGCAGATGGGACAGGGGGAACAATCAGCCCCAGCATTTT.

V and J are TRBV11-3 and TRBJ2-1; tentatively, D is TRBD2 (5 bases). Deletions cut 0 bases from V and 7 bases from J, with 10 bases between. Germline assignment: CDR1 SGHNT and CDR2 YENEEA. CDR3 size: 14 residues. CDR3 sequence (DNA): TGTGCCAGCAGCTTAGACCCGTCGGGAAATGAGCAGTTCTTC. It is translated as CASSLDPSGNEQFF.

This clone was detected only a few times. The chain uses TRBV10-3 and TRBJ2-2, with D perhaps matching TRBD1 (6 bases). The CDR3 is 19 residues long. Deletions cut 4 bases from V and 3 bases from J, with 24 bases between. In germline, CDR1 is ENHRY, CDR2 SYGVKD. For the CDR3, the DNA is TGTGCCATCAGTGTTTCCGGGACACCCAGCGAGGGTTACACCGGGGAGCTGTTTTTT. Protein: CAISVSGTPSEGYTGELFF.

The CDR3 DNA is TGTGCCAGCAGCTCCGTAGCGGGGGGCGTGGGAGAGACCCAGTACTTC. Encoded protein: CASSSVAGGVGETQYF. The chain employs TRBV5-8 and TRBJ2-5; TRBD2 matches 10 bases. CDR1 and CDR2 (germline): SGHTS, YDEGEE. This CDR3 has 16 amino acids. V gave up 3 bases and J gave up 4 bases; unmatched junction bases: 9.

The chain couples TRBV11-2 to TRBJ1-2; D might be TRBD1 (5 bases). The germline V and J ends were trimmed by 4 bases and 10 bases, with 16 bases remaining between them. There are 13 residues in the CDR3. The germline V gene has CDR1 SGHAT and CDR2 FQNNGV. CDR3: CASSSSQVLTYTF. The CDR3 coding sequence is TGTGCCAGCAGCTCGTCACAGGTGCTAACCTACACCTTC.

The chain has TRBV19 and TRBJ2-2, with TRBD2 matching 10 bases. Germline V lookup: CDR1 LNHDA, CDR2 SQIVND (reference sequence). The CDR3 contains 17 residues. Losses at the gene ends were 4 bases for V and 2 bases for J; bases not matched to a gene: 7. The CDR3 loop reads CASSSLAGGKNTGELFF. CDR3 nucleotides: TGTGCCAGTAGTAGTTTAGCGGGGGGTAAAAACACCGGGGAGCTGTTTTTT.

The CDR3 DNA reads TGTGCCAGCAGTGACGGGGGAGCTCAAGAGACCCAGTACTTC. Protein: CASSDGGAQETQYF. V and J are TRBV6-2 or TRBV6-3 and TRBJ2-5; the D gene is possibly TRBD2 (6 bases). Germline V lookup: CDR1 MNHEY, CDR2 SVGEGT. V lost 5 bases, J lost 2 bases, and 12 bases lay in between. This CDR3 contains 14 residues.

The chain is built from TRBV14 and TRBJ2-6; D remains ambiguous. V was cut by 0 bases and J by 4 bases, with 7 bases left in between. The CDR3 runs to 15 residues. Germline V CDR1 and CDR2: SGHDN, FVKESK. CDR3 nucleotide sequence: TGTGCCAGCAGCCAAGATTCTAGGGGGGCCAACGTCCTGACTTTC. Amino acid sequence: CASSQDSRGANVLTF. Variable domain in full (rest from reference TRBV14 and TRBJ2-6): EAGVTQFPSHSVIEKGQTVTLRCDPISGHDNLYWYRRVMGKEIKFLLHFVKESKQDESGMPNNRFLAERTGGTYSTLKVQPAELEDSGVYFCASSQDSRGANVLTFGAGSRLTVL.

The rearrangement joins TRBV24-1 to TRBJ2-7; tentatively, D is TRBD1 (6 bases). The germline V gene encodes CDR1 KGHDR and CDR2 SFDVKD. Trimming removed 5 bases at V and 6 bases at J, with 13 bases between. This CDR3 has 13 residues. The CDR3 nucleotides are TGTGCCACCAGTGTTGCAGGGACAACCGAGCAGTACTTC. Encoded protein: CATSVAGTTEQYF.

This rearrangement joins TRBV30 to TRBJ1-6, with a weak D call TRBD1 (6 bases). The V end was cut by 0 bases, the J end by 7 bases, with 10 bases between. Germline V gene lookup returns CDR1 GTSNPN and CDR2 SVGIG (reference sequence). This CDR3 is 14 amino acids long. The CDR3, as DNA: TGTGCCTGGAGTGTGGAACAGGGCAATTCACCCCTCCACTTT. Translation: CAWSVEQGNSPLHF.

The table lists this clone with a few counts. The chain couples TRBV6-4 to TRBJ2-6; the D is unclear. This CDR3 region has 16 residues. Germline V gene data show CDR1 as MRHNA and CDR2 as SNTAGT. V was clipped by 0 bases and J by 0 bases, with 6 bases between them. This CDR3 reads CASSDSRRSGANVLTF. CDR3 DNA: TGTGCCAGCAGTGACTCGAGGCGCTCTGGGGCCAACGTCCTGACTTTC.

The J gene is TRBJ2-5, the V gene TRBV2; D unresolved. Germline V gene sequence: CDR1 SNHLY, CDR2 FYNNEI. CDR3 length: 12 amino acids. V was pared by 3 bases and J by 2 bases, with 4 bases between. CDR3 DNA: TGTGCCAGCAGTGATCCTCAAGAGACCCAGTACTTC. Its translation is CASSDPQETQYF.

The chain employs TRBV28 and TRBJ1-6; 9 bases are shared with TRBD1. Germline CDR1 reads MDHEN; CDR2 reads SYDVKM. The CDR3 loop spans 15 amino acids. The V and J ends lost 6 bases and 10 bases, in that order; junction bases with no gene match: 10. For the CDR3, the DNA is TGTGCCAGCAGCTTTGACACAGGGGGCCCCTCACCCCTCCACTTT. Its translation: CASSFDTGGPSPLHF. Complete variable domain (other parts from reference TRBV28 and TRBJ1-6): DVKVTQSSRYLVKRTGEKVFLECVQDMDHENMFWYRQDPGLGLRLIYFSYDVKMKEKGDIPEGYSVSREKKERFSLILESASTNQTSMYLCASSFDTGGPSPLHFGNGTRLTVT.

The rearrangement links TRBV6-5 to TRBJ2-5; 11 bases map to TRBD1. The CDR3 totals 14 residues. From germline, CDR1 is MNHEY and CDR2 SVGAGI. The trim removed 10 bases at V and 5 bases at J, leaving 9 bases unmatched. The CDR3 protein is CATLDRGLRETQYF. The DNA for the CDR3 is TGTGCCACCTTGGACAGGGGGCTTAGGGAGACCCAGTACTTC.

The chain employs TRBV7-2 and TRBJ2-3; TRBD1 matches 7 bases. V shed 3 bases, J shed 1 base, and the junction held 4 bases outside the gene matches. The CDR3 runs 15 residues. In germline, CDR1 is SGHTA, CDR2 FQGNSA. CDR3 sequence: CASSLTGRGTDTQYF. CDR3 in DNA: TGTGCCAGCAGCTTGACAGGGCGGGGCACAGATACGCAGTATTTT. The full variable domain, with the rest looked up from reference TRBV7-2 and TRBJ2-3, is GAGVSQSPSNKVTEKGKDVELRCDPISGHTALYWYRQSLGQGLEFLIYFQGNSAPDKSGLPSDRFSAERTGGSVSTLTIQRTQQEDSAVYLCASSLTGRGTDTQYFGPGTRLTVL.